These 28 T cell receptor beta chains were all obtained from the same sample, sequenced in a study of human T cells and chemical hapten exposure. Each CDR3 protein gets one entry after TCRdb re-called the RACE reads with MiXCR. The sample includes around 110,000 distinct CDR3 sequences, over 10% of them seen just once. Time point given: patch test 1, 2 weeks after DPC sensitization. The treatment: therapeutic diphenylcyclopropenone sensitization with weekly scalp DPC. The sequencing here drew on whole blood, taken in connection with sensitization to the hapten diphenylcyclopropenone (DPC). These receptors originate from a woman aged 50 to 60 with alopecia areata. Some clones in this sample may be carry-over from other donors' samples.

In its sample, this clonotype was seen a few times. This chain links TRBV7-2 with TRBJ1-4, with D hard to call. The germline CDR1 and CDR2 sequences are SGHTA and FQGNSA. Trimming removed 1 base from V and 8 bases from J, with 8 bases in between. The CDR3 contains 13 residues. The CDR3 spells CASSLVPGEKLFF. CDR3 sequence (DNA): TGTGCCAGCAGCTTAGTTCCGGGGGAAAAACTGTTTTTT.

This clonotype appeared many times. The rearrangement links TRBV28 to TRBJ1-5; tentative D call: TRBD1 (6 bases). Germline V gives CDR1 MDHEN, CDR2 SYDVKM. The CDR3 is 15 amino acids. V dropped 4 bases and J dropped 4 bases, with 14 bases sitting between them. The CDR3 reads CASSWGGQSNQPQHF. The CDR3 DNA is TGTGCCAGCAGTTGGGGGGGACAAAGTAATCAGCCCCAGCATTTT.

In this sample, this clonotype turned up a few times. The chain is built from TRBV28 and TRBJ2-5, with TRBD1 matching 7 bases. Germline CDR1 reads MDHEN; CDR2 reads SYDVKM. The CDR3 is 14 residues long. With 10 bases clipped from V and 2 bases from J, the junction kept 10 bases outside the gene matches. The CDR3 sequence is CAIGGPGQQETQYF. In nucleotides, the CDR3 is TGTGCCATTGGAGGACCGGGACAGCAAGAGACCCAGTACTTC.

This clonotype was seen at least ten times. The V and J genes are TRBV11-2 and TRBJ1-6; D unclear. There are 20 residues in the CDR3. Trimming took 3 bases from V and 0 from J, leaving 21 bases between them. Germline V gene sequence: CDR1 SGHAT, CDR2 FQNNGV. CDR3 sequence reads: CASSFLLPGRMSSYNSPLHF. As DNA, the CDR3 is TGTGCCAGCAGCTTTCTTCTTCCCGGACGGATGAGCTCCTATAATTCACCCCTCCACTTT.

This clonotype occurred a few times. The rearrangement links TRBV6-4 to TRBJ2-7, with a possible D match to TRBD1 (5 bases). The CDR3 runs to 13 residues. From germline, CDR1 is MRHNA and CDR2 SNTAGT. V was cut by 3 bases and J by 7 bases, with 13 bases left in between. In DNA, the CDR3 is TGTGCCAGCAGTGAGGATCCAGGGATGGAGCAGTACTTC. It translates to CASSEDPGMEQYF.

For this clonotype: Mismatch with germline at one junction end may stem from a read error. The rearrangement uses TRBV7-7 and TRBJ2-2, with D uncertain. The V gene's germline CDR1 is SSHAT and CDR2 FNYEAQ (reference sequence). The CDR3 length is 13 residues. The CDR3 spells CASSLTKTGELFF. CDR3 bases: TGTGCTAGCAGCCTTACTAAAACCGGGGAGCTGTTTTTT.

The chain links TRBV28 to TRBJ2-7, with D possibly being TRBD1 (6 bases). V lost 4 bases, J lost 0 bases, and 10 bases lay in between. The CDR3 extends over 14 amino acids. The germline V gene has CDR1 MDHEN and CDR2 SYDVKM. The CDR3 nucleotides read TGTGCCAGCAGTTCCGGACAGAGCTCCTACGAGCAGTACTTC. As protein: CASSSGQSSYEQYF. The full variable domain, completed using reference TRBV28 and TRBJ2-7, is DVKVTQSSRYLVKRTGEKVFLECVQDMDHENMFWYRQDPGLGLRLIYFSYDVKMKEKGDIPEGYSVSREKKERFSLILESASTNQTSMYLCASSSGQSSYEQYFGPGTRLTVT.

In its sample, this clonotype was seen a few times. The rearrangement uses TRBV9 and TRBJ1-2; D is possibly TRBD1 (5 bases). Germline CDR1 reads SGDLS; CDR2 reads YYNGEE. The length of the CDR3 is 15 residues. V was shortened by 0 bases and J by 3 bases, with 12 bases between the two germline ends. CDR3 sequence (DNA): TGTGCCAGCAGCGTAGACAGGAGGGGCGACTATGGCTACACCTTC. This sequence encodes CASSVDRRGDYGYTF.

About this clonotype: Just one base apart from a much larger clone, this may be a read error. The chain recombines TRBV5-6 with TRBJ1-2, with D hard to call. CDR3 length: 13 residues. Germline CDR1 reads SGHDT; CDR2 reads YYEEEE. V was trimmed by 0 bases and J by 10 bases, leaving 13 bases between them. CDR3 sequence: CASSLDRSFDYTF. The DNA of the CDR3 is TGTGCCAGCAGCTTGGACCGCTCGTTCGACTACACCTTC.

The chain uses TRBV18 and TRBJ1-1, with 10 bases fitting TRBD1. The CDR3 is 12 residues long. With V trimmed by 4 bases and J by 9 bases, 2 bases remained unmatched. Germline assignment: CDR1 KGHSH and CDR2 LQKENI. DNA of the CDR3: TGTGCCAGCTCACAGGGACAGGGGCAAGCTTTCTTT. Its translation is CASSQGQGQAFF.

This clonotype showed up just a few times. CDR3 in amino acids: CSARVVGLGSGELFF. CDR3 nucleotide sequence: TGCAGTGCTAGAGTCGTAGGCTTGGGGAGCGGGGAGCTGTTTTTT. The V and J genes are TRBV20-1 and TRBJ2-2, with D possibly being TRBD2 (5 bases). Germline V CDR1 and CDR2: DFQATT, SNEGSKA (reference sequence). This CDR3 has 15 amino acids. The V end was cut by 1 base, the J end by 7 bases, with 16 bases between.

This sequence joins TRBV18 and TRBJ2-2; D gene unclear. The V end lost 3 bases, the J end lost 1 base, and 6 bases lay between the germline ends. The CDR3 has 14 amino acids. Germline CDR1 KGHSH, CDR2 LQKENI. The CDR3 DNA sequence: TGTGCCAGCTCACCTAACAGGAACACCGGGGAGCTGTTTTTT. Translation gives CASSPNRNTGELFF.

This clonotype has a count of ten or more. The chain recombines TRBV14 with TRBJ1-6; 11 nucleotides align to TRBD1. The CDR3 covers 18 residues. J lost 0 bases, V lost 4 bases, and 5 bases had no gene match. Germline assignment: CDR1 SGHDN and CDR2 FVKESK. This CDR3 reads CASSPVGTGGSYNSPLHF. The CDR3 bases are TGTGCCAGCAGCCCCGTCGGGACAGGGGGCTCCTATAATTCACCCCTCCACTTT.

This clonotype was detected ten times or more. Here the CDR3 reads CASSLRDRGLETQYF. The CDR3 DNA reads TGTGCCAGCAGCCTCCGGGACAGGGGCCTGGAGACCCAGTACTTC. The chain couples TRBV6-5 to TRBJ2-5; 10 positions match TRBD1. Germline V lookup: CDR1 MNHEY, CDR2 SVGAGI. CDR3 size: 15 residues. The V segment lost 6 bases and the J segment 5 bases; nucleotides outside the gene matches: 9.

V gene TRBV28 combines with J gene TRBJ2-7; 7 nucleotides line up with TRBD2. The V gene end was trimmed by 6 bases and the J gene end by 2 bases; junction bases not matched to a gene: 10. Germline V gene lookup returns CDR1 MDHEN and CDR2 SYDVKM. The CDR3 runs 15 residues. In DNA, the CDR3 is TGTGCCAGCAGCCCCAACGGTAGCGGGCCCTACGAGCAGTACTTC. Its translation is CASSPNGSGPYEQYF.

This clonotype was detected a few times. The V call is TRBV20-1, the J call TRBJ2-7; D gene unclear. CDR3 length: 12 residues. Germline loops: CDR1 DFQATT, CDR2 SNEGSKA (reference sequence). V shed 0 bases and J shed 2 bases, with 5 bases lying between them. DNA of the CDR3: TGCAGTGCTAGAGACAGGCCCTACGAGCAGTACTTC. Translating it yields CSARDRPYEQYF.

The chain carries TRBV5-1 and TRBJ2-3; a weak D match, TRBD2 (6 bases). The CDR3 is made up of 14 amino acids. Trimming cost V 3 bases and J 2 bases, with 10 bases left between them. In germline, CDR1 is SGHRS, CDR2 YFSETQ. For the CDR3, the DNA is TGCGCCAGCAGCTGGGGGACTCCCACAGATACGCAGTATTTT. Translated: CASSWGTPTDTQYF.

Ten or more counts support this clonotype. The chain carries TRBV5-1 and TRBJ1-1; D is unclear. Per the germline V gene, CDR1 is SGHRS and CDR2 is YFSETQ. The CDR3 contains 15 residues. The V gene lost 0 bases and the J gene lost 4 bases, with 13 bases spanning the gap. The CDR3 here is CASSLEKMPLTEAFF. CDR3 DNA sequence: TGCGCCAGCAGCTTGGAAAAGATGCCGCTCACTGAAGCTTTCTTT. The full variable domain, in which reference TRBV5-1 and TRBJ1-1 provide the parts outside the CDR3, is KAGVTQTPRYLIKTRGQQVTLSCSPISGHRSVSWYQQTPGQGLQFLFEYFSETQRNKGNFPGRFSGRQFSNSRSEMNVSTLELGDSALYLCASSLEKMPLTEAFFGQGTRLTVV.

This clonotype was seen a handful of times. V and J are TRBV2 and TRBJ1-5; D unresolved. CDR3 length: 13 residues. V was cut by 6 bases and J by 0 bases, with 6 bases left in between. From germline, CDR1 is SNHLY and CDR2 FYNNEI. For the CDR3, the DNA is TGTGCCAGCAGGGAGTATAGCAATCAGCCCCAGCATTTT. This codes for CASREYSNQPQHF. Combining the CDR3 with reference TRBV2 and TRBJ1-5 gives the whole variable domain EPEVTQTPSHQVTQMGQEVILRCVPISNHLYFYWYRQILGQKVEFLVSFYNNEISEKSEIFDDQFSVERPDGSNFTLKIRSTKLEDSAMYFCASREYSNQPQHFGDGTRLSIL.

The chain links TRBV10-2 to TRBJ1-5; no definite D call. V was clipped by 2 bases and J by 6 bases, with 11 bases between them. The germline CDR1 and CDR2 sequences are WSHSY and SAAADI. The CDR3 runs 14 residues. The CDR3 DNA reads TGCGCCAGCAGTGAGATAGGGTTAGGTCAGCCCCAGCATTTT. It encodes CASSEIGLGQPQHF.

The genes are TRBV12-3 or TRBV12-4 and TRBJ2-7; the match to TRBD2 covers 7 bases. The ends lost 3 bases at V and 9 bases at J; junction bases unmatched: 14. The CDR3 has 15 amino acids. The CDR3 DNA reads TGTGCCAGCAGTTTGGCCGGGAGGATGCCCACGGGGCAGTACTTC. Protein sequence: CASSLAGRMPTGQYF.

This clonotype was observed a few times. The gene calls are TRBV7-9 and TRBJ2-1; TRBD2 is a possible D gene (5 bases). The CDR3 runs 12 residues. From germline, CDR1 is SEHNR and CDR2 FQNEAQ (reference sequence). V dropped 5 bases and J dropped 6 bases, with 8 bases sitting between them. The CDR3 coding sequence is TGTGCCAGCAGCCATACTAGCAATGAGCAGTTCTTC. Residues: CASSHTSNEQFF.

This chain connects TRBV16 to TRBJ2-7; D tentatively reads TRBD1 or TRBD2 (5 bases each). Between the trimmed V and J ends, which lost 2 bases and 1 base, there was a span of 15 bases. CDR1 KGHSY and CDR2 FQNENV come from the germline V gene. The CDR3 extends over 16 amino acids. The CDR3 protein is CASSQLGALWSYEQYF. In nucleotides, the CDR3 is TGTGCCAGCAGCCAACTCGGGGCTCTCTGGTCCTACGAGCAGTACTTC.

In its sample, this clonotype was seen a few times. The rearrangement joins TRBV7-2 to TRBJ1-5; D uncertain. This CDR3 contains 15 residues. Germline-derived CDR1 and CDR2 are SGHTA and FQGNSA. Trimming left V 4 bases short and J 3 bases short, with 13 bases between. In DNA form, the CDR3 reads TGTGCCAGCAGCTCCCATGTGGGGATCAATCAGCCCCAGCATTTT. Translating it yields CASSSHVGINQPQHF.

A note on this clonotype: A much larger clone is a single base away; this may be a read error. This sequence joins TRBV11-3 and TRBJ2-7; D unresolved. V was pared by 2 bases and J by 5 bases, with 13 bases between. Germline loops: CDR1 SGHNT, CDR2 YENEEA. The CDR3 runs 14 residues. The CDR3 bases are TGTGCCAGCAGCTTAATCGTCGGCGCCCACGAGCAGTACTTC. This encodes CASSLIVGAHEQYF.

The rearrangement uses TRBV5-1 and TRBJ1-4; perhaps TRBD1 as D (5 bases). This CDR3 contains 15 residues. Trimming took 4 bases from V and 8 from J, leaving 18 bases between them. Germline V gene lookup returns CDR1 SGHRS and CDR2 YFSETQ. The CDR3 here is CASSLGALSGEKLFF. CDR3 DNA sequence: TGCGCCAGCAGCCTTGGAGCATTGTCAGGGGAAAAACTGTTTTTT.

The J gene is TRBJ2-3, the V gene TRBV15; D is uncertain. This CDR3 region has 18 residues. V gave up 1 base and J gave up 1 base, with 18 bases separating them. CDR1 is LNHNV, CDR2 YYDKDF, per germline (reference sequence). This CDR3 is CATSRVLSPLAGTDTQYF. The CDR3 bases are TGTGCCACCAGCAGAGTTCTCAGCCCCTTGGCGGGCACAGATACGCAGTATTTT.

The rearrangement links TRBV20-1 to TRBJ1-1; 7 bases align to TRBD1. Losses at the gene ends were 8 bases for V and 5 bases for J; bases not matched to a gene: 11. Germline V gene lookup returns CDR1 DFQATT and CDR2 SNEGSKA (reference sequence). The CDR3 spans 13 residues. The CDR3 DNA reads TGCAGTAGCACCCCAGGGGGGGGGACTGAAGCTTTCTTT. Encoded protein: CSSTPGGGTEAFF.